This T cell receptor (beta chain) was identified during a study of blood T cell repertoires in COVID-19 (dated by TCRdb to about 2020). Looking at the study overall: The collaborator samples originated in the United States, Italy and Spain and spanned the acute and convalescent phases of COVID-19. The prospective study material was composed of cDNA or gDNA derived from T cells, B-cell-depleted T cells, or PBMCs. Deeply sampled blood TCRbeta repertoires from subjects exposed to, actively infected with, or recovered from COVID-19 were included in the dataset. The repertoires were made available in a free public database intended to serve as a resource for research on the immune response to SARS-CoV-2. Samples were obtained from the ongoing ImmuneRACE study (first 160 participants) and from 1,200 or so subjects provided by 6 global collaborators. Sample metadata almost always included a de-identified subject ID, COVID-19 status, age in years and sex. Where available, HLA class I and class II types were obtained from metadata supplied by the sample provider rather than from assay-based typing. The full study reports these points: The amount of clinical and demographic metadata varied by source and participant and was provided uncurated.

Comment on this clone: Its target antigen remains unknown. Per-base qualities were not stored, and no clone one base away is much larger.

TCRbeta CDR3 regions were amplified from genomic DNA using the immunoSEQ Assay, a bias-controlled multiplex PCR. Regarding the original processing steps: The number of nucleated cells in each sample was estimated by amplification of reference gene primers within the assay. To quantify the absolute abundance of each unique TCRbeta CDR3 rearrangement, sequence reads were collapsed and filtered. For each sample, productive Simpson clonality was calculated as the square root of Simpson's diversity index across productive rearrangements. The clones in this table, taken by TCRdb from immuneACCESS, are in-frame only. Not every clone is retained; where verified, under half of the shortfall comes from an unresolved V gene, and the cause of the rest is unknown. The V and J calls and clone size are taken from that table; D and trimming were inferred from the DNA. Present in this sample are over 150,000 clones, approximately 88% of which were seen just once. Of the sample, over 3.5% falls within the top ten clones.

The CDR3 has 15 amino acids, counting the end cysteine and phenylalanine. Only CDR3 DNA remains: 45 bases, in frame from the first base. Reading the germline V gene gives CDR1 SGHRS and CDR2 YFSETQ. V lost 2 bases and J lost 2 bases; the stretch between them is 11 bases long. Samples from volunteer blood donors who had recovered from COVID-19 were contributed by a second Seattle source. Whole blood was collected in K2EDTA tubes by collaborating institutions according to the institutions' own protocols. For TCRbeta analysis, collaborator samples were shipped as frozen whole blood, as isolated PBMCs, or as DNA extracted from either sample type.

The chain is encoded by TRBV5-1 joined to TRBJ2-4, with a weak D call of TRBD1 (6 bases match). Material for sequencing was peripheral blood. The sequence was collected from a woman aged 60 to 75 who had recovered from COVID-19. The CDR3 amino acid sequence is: CASSFHTGPKNIQYF. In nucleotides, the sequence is TGCGCCAGCAGCTTCCATACAGGGCCCAAAAACATTCAGTACTTC.